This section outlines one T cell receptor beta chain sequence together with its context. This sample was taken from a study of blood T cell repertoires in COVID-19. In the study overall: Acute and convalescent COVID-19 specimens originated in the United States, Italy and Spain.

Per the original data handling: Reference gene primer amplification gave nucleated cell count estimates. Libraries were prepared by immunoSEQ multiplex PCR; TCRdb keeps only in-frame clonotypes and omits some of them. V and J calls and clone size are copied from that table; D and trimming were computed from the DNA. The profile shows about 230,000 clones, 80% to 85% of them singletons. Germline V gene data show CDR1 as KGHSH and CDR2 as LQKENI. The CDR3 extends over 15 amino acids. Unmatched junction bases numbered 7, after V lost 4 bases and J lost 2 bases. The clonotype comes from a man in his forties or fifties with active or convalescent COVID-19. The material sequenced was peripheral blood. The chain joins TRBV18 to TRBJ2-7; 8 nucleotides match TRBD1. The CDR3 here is CASSRTGQDTYEQYF. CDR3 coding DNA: TGTGCCAGCTCACGAACGGGACAGGACACCTACGAGCAGTACTTC.